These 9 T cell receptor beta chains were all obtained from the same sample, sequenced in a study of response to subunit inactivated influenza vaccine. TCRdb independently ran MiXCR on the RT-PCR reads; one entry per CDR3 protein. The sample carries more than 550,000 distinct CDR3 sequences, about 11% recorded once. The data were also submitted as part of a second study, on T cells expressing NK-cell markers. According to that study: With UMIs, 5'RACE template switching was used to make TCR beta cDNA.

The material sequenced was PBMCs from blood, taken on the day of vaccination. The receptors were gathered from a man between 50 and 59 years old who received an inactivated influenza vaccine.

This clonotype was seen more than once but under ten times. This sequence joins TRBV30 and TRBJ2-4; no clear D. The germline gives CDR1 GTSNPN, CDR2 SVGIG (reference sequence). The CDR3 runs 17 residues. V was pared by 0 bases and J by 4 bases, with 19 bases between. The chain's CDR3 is CAWSVLGTHGSKNIQYF. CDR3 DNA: TGTGCCTGGAGTGTACTCGGAACACACGGATCTAAAAACATTCAGTACTTC. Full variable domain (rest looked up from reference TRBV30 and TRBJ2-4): SQTIHQWPATLVQPVGSPLSLECTVEGTSNPNLYWYRQAAGRGLQLLFYSVGIGQISSEVPQNLSASRPQDRQFILSSKKLLLSDSGFYLCAWSVLGTHGSKNIQYFGAGTRLSVL.

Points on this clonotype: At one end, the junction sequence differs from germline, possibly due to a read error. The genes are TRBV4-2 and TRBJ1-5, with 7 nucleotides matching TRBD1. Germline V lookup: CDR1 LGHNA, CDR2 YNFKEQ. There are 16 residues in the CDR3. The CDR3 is CASSLSFRQGNQPQHF. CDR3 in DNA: TGTGCCAGCAGCCTAAGTTTTAGACAGGGCAACCAGCCCCAGCATTTT.

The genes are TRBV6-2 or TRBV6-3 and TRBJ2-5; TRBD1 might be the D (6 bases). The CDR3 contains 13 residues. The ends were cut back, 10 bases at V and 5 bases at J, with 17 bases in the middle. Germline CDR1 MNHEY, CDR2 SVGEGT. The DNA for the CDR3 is TGTGCCACCGGGAATACAGGGATGGAGACCCAGTACTTC. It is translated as CATGNTGMETQYF.

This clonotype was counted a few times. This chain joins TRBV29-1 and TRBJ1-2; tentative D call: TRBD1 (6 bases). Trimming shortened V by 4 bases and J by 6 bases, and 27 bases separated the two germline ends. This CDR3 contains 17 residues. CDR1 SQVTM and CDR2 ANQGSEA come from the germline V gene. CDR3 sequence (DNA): TGCAGCGTTGGGGCCGGCGAATACTCAAGGGGGATTAATGGCTACACCTTC. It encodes CSVGAGEYSRGINGYTF.

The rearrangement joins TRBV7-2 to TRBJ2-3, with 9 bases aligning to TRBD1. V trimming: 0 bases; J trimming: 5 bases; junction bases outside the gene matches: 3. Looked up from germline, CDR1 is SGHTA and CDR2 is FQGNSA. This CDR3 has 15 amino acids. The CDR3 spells CASSLAGQGIDTQYF. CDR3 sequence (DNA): TGTGCCAGCAGCTTAGCGGGACAGGGCATAGATACGCAGTATTTT. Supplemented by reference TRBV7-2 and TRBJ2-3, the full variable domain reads GAGVSQSPSNKVTEKGKDVELRCDPISGHTALYWYRQSLGQGLEFLIYFQGNSAPDKSGLPSDRFSAERTGGSVSTLTIQRTQQEDSAVYLCASSLAGQGIDTQYFGPGTRLTVL.

CDR3 nucleotides: TGCAGTGCGGTGCTAGCGGCCGCACCTTACAATGAGCAGTTCTTC. Amino acids: CSAVLAAAPYNEQFF. This chain links TRBV20-1 with TRBJ2-1; TRBD2 agrees at 7 bases. The CDR3 length is 15 residues. After removal of 6 bases from V and 4 bases from J, the junction contained 12 bases not matched to a gene. CDR1 DFQATT and CDR2 SNEGSKA come from the germline V gene (reference sequence).

The CDR3 loop is CASSLARTGGYKTDTQYF. The DNA for the CDR3 is TGTGCCAGCAGCTTAGCCAGAACAGGGGGTTATAAGACAGATACGCAGTATTTT. The chain carries TRBV7-6 and TRBJ2-3; 8 nucleotides align to TRBD1. V shed 0 bases, J shed 3 bases, and the junction held 11 bases outside the gene matches. Germline CDR1 reads SGHVS; CDR2 reads FNYEAQ. This CDR3 is 18 amino acids long.

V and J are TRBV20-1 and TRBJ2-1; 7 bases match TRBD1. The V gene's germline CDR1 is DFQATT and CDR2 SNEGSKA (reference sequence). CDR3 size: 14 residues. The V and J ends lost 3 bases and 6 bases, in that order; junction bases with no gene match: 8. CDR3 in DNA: TGCAGTGCTAGTAGGGGGCAGGGTGTCAATGAGCAGTTCTTC. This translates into CSASRGQGVNEQFF.

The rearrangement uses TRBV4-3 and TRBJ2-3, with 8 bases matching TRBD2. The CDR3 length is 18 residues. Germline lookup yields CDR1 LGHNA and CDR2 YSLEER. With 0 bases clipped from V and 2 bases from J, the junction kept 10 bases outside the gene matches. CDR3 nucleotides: TGCGCCAGCAGCCAAGAGCCCCATCAGCGGGAGATCACAGATACGCAGTATTTT. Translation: CASSQEPHQREITDTQYF.